This entry lists 24 T cell receptor beta chains sequenced from one sample in a study of regulatory T cells in long-lasting Graves disease. Indicated time point: persistent/refractory GD, antithyroid drugs over 5 years with positive TRAb. From RNA extracted from PBMCs, the TCR library was made. Arm-PCR of CDR3 regions and iRepertoire HTBI primers were the basis on which TCR beta libraries were built. TCRdb passed the multiplex PCR reads through MiXCR, listing each CDR3 protein once. The repertoire holds approximately 400,000 distinct CDR3 sequences, with less than 30% as singletons. The source was peripheral blood mononuclear cells (PBMCs), collected when the disease was refractory, from a patient treated with antithyroid drugs. All receptors come from a woman in her forties with Graves disease.

This clonotype has just a few counts. This chain links TRBV6-2 or TRBV6-3 with TRBJ1-5; D is undetermined. Germline assignment: CDR1 MNHEY and CDR2 SVGEGT. CDR3 length: 13 residues. Trimming pared 5 bases from V and 4 bases from J, leaving 9 bases between. The CDR3 here is CASSEPINQPQHF. Here the CDR3 DNA reads TGTGCCAGCAGTGAACCCATAAATCAGCCCCAGCATTTT.

This clonotype was found a few times. The rearrangement joins TRBV7-2 to TRBJ2-7; 11 nucleotides match TRBD2. Germline CDR1 reads SGHTA; CDR2 reads FQGNSA. Trimming took 2 bases from V and 2 from J; bases not matched to a gene: 5. The CDR3 sequence is 16 residues long. The CDR3 region has the DNA TGTGCCAGCAGCTTATATGGGACTAGCGGAGCCTACGAGCAGTACTTC. It translates to CASSLYGTSGAYEQYF.

This clonotype was seen at least ten times. The CDR3 here is CASSVTDSNQPQHF. The CDR3 DNA is TGTGCCAGCAGTGTTACAGACAGCAATCAGCCCCAGCATTTT. The V gene is TRBV6-1, the J gene TRBJ1-5; D not certain. The germline V gene has CDR1 MNHNS and CDR2 SASEGT. The V end was cut by 4 bases, the J end by 1 base, with 8 bases between. The CDR3 sequence is 14 residues long.

The gene calls are TRBV15 and TRBJ2-7; maybe TRBD1 (5 bases). This CDR3 has 14 amino acids. Trimming removed 4 bases from V and 3 bases from J, with 13 bases in between. Looked up from germline, CDR1 is LNHNV and CDR2 is YYDKDF (reference sequence). In DNA form, the CDR3 reads TGTGCCACCAGCATCTCGTTTAGGGGCTACGAGCAGTACTTC. Its translation: CATSISFRGYEQYF.

This clonotype was picked up a small number of times. This sequence joins TRBV20-1 and TRBJ2-7, with a weak D call TRBD1 (5 bases). CDR3 length equals 17 residues. V was cut by 4 bases and J by 2 bases, with 24 bases left in between. CDR1 is DFQATT, CDR2 SNEGSKA, per germline (reference sequence). CDR3: CSAKDAWTSGGPYEQYF. The CDR3 nucleotides are TGCAGTGCTAAGGACGCCTGGACAAGTGGTGGGCCCTACGAGCAGTACTTC.

The chain employs TRBV2 and TRBJ2-3; no firm D call. V lost 5 bases and J lost 6, with 15 bases in between. Germline CDR1 and CDR2: SNHLY and FYNNEI. The CDR3 has 14 residues. CDR3 amino acids: CASSPSPQPDTQYF. Written as DNA, the CDR3 is TGTGCCAGCAGTCCATCCCCTCAGCCCGATACGCAGTATTTT.

This clonotype was found many times. Here the CDR3 reads CASSQVQGTYGYTF. The CDR3 DNA follows: TGTGCCAGCAGCCAGGTTCAGGGAACCTATGGCTACACCTTC. The chain employs TRBV3-1 and TRBJ1-2, with D possibly matching TRBD1 (5 bases). CDR3 length: 14 residues. Trimming stripped 3 bases from V and 4 bases from J, with 12 bases between. Germline lookup yields CDR1 LGHDT and CDR2 YNNKEL (reference sequence).

The chain combines TRBV3-1 with TRBJ2-2; D call uncertain. Trimming removed 0 bases from V and 1 base from J, with 0 bases in between. The CDR3 is made up of 13 amino acids. From germline, CDR1 is LGHDT and CDR2 YNNKEL (reference sequence). The CDR3 DNA is TGTGCCAGCAGCCAAGAGAACACCGGGGAGCTGTTTTTT. Residues: CASSQENTGELFF.

This clonotype was seen a handful of times. The CDR3 sequence is CATVQWAITEAFF. CDR3 in DNA: TGTGCCACGGTACAGTGGGCGATAACTGAAGCTTTCTTT. The J gene is TRBJ1-1, the V gene TRBV24-1; D is ambiguous. V was clipped by 10 bases and J by 5 bases, with 16 bases between them. This CDR3 has 13 residues. Germline CDR1 and CDR2: KGHDR and SFDVKD.

This clonotype came up many times. The CDR3 DNA reads TGTGCCAGCAGTCCGGGACTAGTAGTGGCAGATACGCAGTATTTT. Translation gives CASSPGLVVADTQYF. The rearrangement uses TRBV28 and TRBJ2-3; 8 bases line up with TRBD2. J gave up 4 bases and V 5 bases, and 8 bases lay outside the gene matches. Germline-derived CDR1 and CDR2 are MDHEN and SYDVKM. There are 15 residues in the CDR3.

This clonotype was seen ten or more times. The genes are TRBV28 and TRBJ1-2, with D possibly being TRBD1 (5 bases). V lost 4 bases and J 2 bases, leaving 11 bases between the germline ends. The CDR3 totals 14 residues. Looked up from germline, CDR1 is MDHEN and CDR2 is SYDVKM. DNA for the CDR3: TGTGCCAGCAGTTCCGAGCAGGGCAACTATGGCTACACCTTC. Translation: CASSSEQGNYGYTF.

In this sample, this clonotype turned up a few times. The chain has TRBV19 and TRBJ1-5; possibly TRBD1 for D (6 bases). This CDR3 region has 16 residues. Germline CDR1 LNHDA, CDR2 SQIVND (reference sequence). V was clipped by 7 bases and J by 5 bases, with 21 bases between them. This CDR3 reads CASTDEGDGSDQPQHF. CDR3 bases: TGTGCCAGTACCGACGAGGGGGATGGGTCAGATCAGCCCCAGCATTTT.

This clonotype was counted at least ten times. The V and J genes are TRBV29-1 and TRBJ2-5, with D tentatively TRBD1 or TRBD2 (5 bases each). Germline CDR1 reads SQVTM; CDR2 reads ANQGSEA. Trimming removed 7 bases from V and 4 bases from J, with 22 bases in between. The CDR3 runs 15 residues. In nucleotides, the CDR3 is TGCAGCGCTGTCCCGGTCACGGGACCAGGAGAGACCCAGTACTTC. The encoded protein is CSAVPVTGPGETQYF.

V gene TRBV20-1 combines with J gene TRBJ2-7; unclear D gene. The germline gives CDR1 DFQATT, CDR2 SNEGSKA (reference sequence). The V and J ends lost 0 bases and 2 bases respectively, with 14 bases between them. This CDR3 region has 15 residues. In DNA form, the CDR3 reads TGCAGTGCTAGAGATATTGCGTCAAACCCCTACGAGCAGTACTTC. This translates into CSARDIASNPYEQYF.

The chain links TRBV18 to TRBJ1-1; a weak D match, TRBD1 (5 bases). The CDR3 is 14 amino acids. V was clipped by 3 bases and J by 0 bases, with 8 bases between them. Germline values: CDR1 KGHSH, CDR2 LQKENI. CDR3 coding DNA: TGTGCCAGCTCACCGACAGCTTTGAACACTGAAGCTTTCTTT. Its translation: CASSPTALNTEAFF.

In its sample, this clonotype was seen many times. The genes are TRBV28 and TRBJ2-7; TRBD2 might be the D (6 bases). This CDR3 region has 14 residues. Trimming stripped 5 bases from V and 0 bases from J, with 11 bases between. CDR1 is MDHEN and CDR2 is SYDVKM in the germline V gene. The CDR3 sequence: CASSARGSSYEQYF. The CDR3 DNA follows: TGTGCCAGCAGTGCTCGGGGGTCCTCCTACGAGCAGTACTTC.

The gene calls are TRBV7-8 and TRBJ2-7, with D perhaps matching TRBD2 (6 bases). Trimming left V 1 base short and J 5 bases short, with 12 bases between. This CDR3 region has 14 residues. The germline gives CDR1 SGHVS, CDR2 FQNEAQ. CDR3 nucleotide sequence: TGTGCCAGCAGCTTAGGAGGGAGGATAAACGAGCAGTACTTC. Encoded protein: CASSLGGRINEQYF.

This clonotype was detected ten times or more. V is TRBV6-1 and J is TRBJ2-5; 8 bases are shared with TRBD2. Germline V lookup: CDR1 MNHNS, CDR2 SASEGT. The CDR3 runs 15 residues. Trimming took 6 bases from V and 5 from J; bases not matched to a gene: 11. In nucleotides, the CDR3 is TGTGCCAGCAGACCCCTTAGCGGGATGGAGGAGACCCAGTACTTC. Its translation: CASRPLSGMEETQYF.

The V gene is TRBV11-2, the J gene TRBJ2-5; no clear D gene. The CDR3 runs 15 residues. V was trimmed by 1 base and J by 5 bases, leaving 14 bases between them. Per the germline V gene, CDR1 is SGHAT and CDR2 is FQNNGV. CDR3 coding DNA: TGTGCCAGCAGCTTAGGAGGAAACGAGGTTGAGACCCAGTACTTC. Encoded protein: CASSLGGNEVETQYF.

A note on this clonotype: Since a far larger clone is one base different, this is likely a read error. The rearrangement links TRBV5-5 to TRBJ1-1; D is undetermined. Germline assignment: CDR1 SGHKS and CDR2 YYEKEE (reference sequence). CDR3 size: 15 residues. As DNA, the CDR3 is TGTGCCGGCAGCCGCGACCGGGTCCCCCACACTGAAGCTTTCTTT. Protein sequence: CAGSRDRVPHTEAFF.

The V call is TRBV14, the J call TRBJ2-5; D might be TRBD1 (5 bases). The CDR3 contains 15 residues. Germline V CDR1 and CDR2: SGHDN, FVKESK. V gave up 2 bases and J gave up 3 bases, with 13 bases separating them. CDR3 loop: CASSQYPRVKETQYF. The DNA for the CDR3 is TGTGCCAGCAGCCAATATCCCAGGGTCAAAGAGACCCAGTACTTC.

This clonotype was detected only a few times. This rearrangement joins TRBV20-1 to TRBJ2-7; possibly TRBD2 for D (5 bases). Germline V gene sequence: CDR1 DFQATT, CDR2 SNEGSKA (reference sequence). V lost 0 bases and J lost 5, with 20 bases in between. This CDR3 has 16 amino acids. The CDR3 is CSARDPRLQFPDEQYF. The CDR3 nucleotides read TGCAGTGCTAGAGATCCTCGACTACAATTCCCTGACGAGCAGTACTTC.

The chain recombines TRBV11-2 with TRBJ1-4; no clear D. This CDR3 is built from 16 residues. Trimming pared 2 bases from V and 0 bases from J, leaving 10 bases between. Looked up from germline, CDR1 is SGHAT and CDR2 is FQNNGV. The CDR3 nucleotides read TGTGCCAGCAGCTTAAGTGCCGGAACAACTAATGAAAAACTGTTTTTT. Its protein is CASSLSAGTTNEKLFF.

This clonotype came up many times. The chain has TRBV7-9 and TRBJ1-5, with TRBD1 as a possible D gene (5 bases). Deletions cut 4 bases from V and 3 bases from J, with 10 bases between. The CDR3 runs to 14 residues. CDR1 SEHNR and CDR2 FQNEAQ come from the germline V gene (reference sequence). The CDR3, as DNA: TGTGCCAGCAGCTCCAGGGACGTCAATCAGCCCCAGCATTTT. This encodes CASSSRDVNQPQHF.